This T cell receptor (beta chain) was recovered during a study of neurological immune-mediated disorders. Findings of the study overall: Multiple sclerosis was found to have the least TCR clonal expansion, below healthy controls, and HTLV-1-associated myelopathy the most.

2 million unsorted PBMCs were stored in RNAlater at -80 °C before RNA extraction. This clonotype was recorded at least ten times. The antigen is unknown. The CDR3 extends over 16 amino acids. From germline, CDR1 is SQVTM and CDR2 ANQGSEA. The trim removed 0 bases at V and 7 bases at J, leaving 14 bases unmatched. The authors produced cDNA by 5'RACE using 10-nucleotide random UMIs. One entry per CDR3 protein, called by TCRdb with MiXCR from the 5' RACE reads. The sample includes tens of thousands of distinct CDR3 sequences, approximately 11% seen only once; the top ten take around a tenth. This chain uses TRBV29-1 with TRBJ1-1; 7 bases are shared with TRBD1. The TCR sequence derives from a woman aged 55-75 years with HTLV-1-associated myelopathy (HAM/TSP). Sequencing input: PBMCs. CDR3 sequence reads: CSVEDYVGQGDFEAFF. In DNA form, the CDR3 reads TGCAGCGTTGAAGATTACGTAGGCCAGGGGGATTTTGAAGCTTTCTTT.